Given below is one TCR beta chain in context. What it binds is unknown. This entry belongs to a study of PD-1 blockade in classical Hodgkin lymphoma. Findings and limits, study-wide: It was CD4+ TCR diversity, not CD8+, that rose significantly by C4D1. Newly diagnosed patients and complete responders had comparable diversity at baseline.

V gave up 0 bases and J gave up 8 bases, with 5 bases separating them. The germline V gene encodes CDR1 SGHNT and CDR2 YYREEE (reference sequence). The CDR3 sequence is 11 residues long. Patients all relapsed after autologous stem cell transplantation, and there was variation in brentuximab vedotin exposure. Responses achieved at best were complete response, partial response or progressive disease. TCRdb's table, derived via immunoSEQ multiplex PCR, lists solely in-frame clones and lacks some. The repertoire consists of 11,000 to 15,000 clones, with around 82% occurring once and the leading ten covering roughly 24%.

The receptor's source is a human donor with classical Hodgkin lymphoma. The source was peripheral blood mononuclear cells (PBMCs), collected before the second cycle of nivolumab. This chain connects TRBV5-4 to TRBJ1-1; no firm D call. The CDR3 is CASSLEGEAFF. The CDR3 DNA reads TGTGCCAGCAGCTTGGAAGGGGAAGCTTTCTTT.